The 21 T cell receptor beta chains listed next were all sequenced from one sample in a study of cytomegalovirus exposure and HLA in healthy donors. Vbeta (60) and Jbeta (13) primers were used in the PCR. Sequencing was performed with immunoSEQ multiplex PCR; in TCRdb, only in-frame clones are kept and a portion is missing. The sample has approximately 210,000 clones; 60% to 80% are singletons. What was sequenced was PBMCs. Receptor source: a woman between 25 and 40 years old in good health and CMV-seropositive.

The chain couples TRBV6-6 to TRBJ2-2; TRBD1 is a possible D gene (6 bases). The CDR3 covers 13 residues. Germline CDR1 and CDR2: MNHNY and SVGAGI (reference sequence). Between the trimmed V and J ends, which lost 5 bases and 5 bases, there was a span of 9 bases. CDR3 coding DNA: TGTGCCAGCAGTCGACAGGAGACCGGGGAGCTGTTTTTT. It translates to CASSRQETGELFF.

V gene TRBV18 combines with J gene TRBJ1-6; no clear D gene. This CDR3 spans 15 amino acids. The germline V gene has CDR1 KGHSH and CDR2 LQKENI. The ends were cut back, 6 bases at V and 5 bases at J, with 14 bases in the middle. The CDR3 loop is CASSELGSNNSPLHF. The CDR3 DNA is TGTGCCAGCTCGGAGCTTGGGAGCAATAATTCACCCCTCCACTTT.

The chain recombines TRBV7-9 with TRBJ2-7; D perhaps matches TRBD2 (5 bases). Per germline, CDR1 SEHNR and CDR2 FQNEAQ (reference sequence). The CDR3 extends over 18 amino acids. With 1 base removed from V and 6 bases from J, the gap between germline ends came to 25 bases. Here the CDR3 DNA reads TGTGCCAGCAGCTTAGGACTTGCGGGTTCCACCTCTTCTTTCGAGCAGTACTTC. Its protein is CASSLGLAGSTSSFEQYF.

Points on this clone: Other DNA sequences within the sample encode an identical CDR3. V gene TRBV5-1 combines with J gene TRBJ1-2, with D perhaps TRBD1 (6 bases). V lost 0 bases to trimming and J lost 3 bases, with 6 bases between them. Per the germline V gene, CDR1 is SGHRS and CDR2 is YFSETQ. The CDR3 extends over 13 amino acids. The CDR3 protein is CASSLEGDYGYTF. The CDR3, as DNA: TGCGCCAGCAGCTTGGAGGGGGACTATGGCTACACCTTC.

The rearrangement links TRBV6-6 to TRBJ2-1, with D perhaps matching TRBD1 (6 bases). The CDR3 is 14 residues long. From germline, CDR1 is MNHNY and CDR2 SVGAGI (reference sequence). Trimming shortened V by 2 bases and J by 4 bases, and 9 bases separated the two germline ends. In DNA, the CDR3 is TGTGCCAGCAGTTACCAGGGGCCGTACAATGAGCAGTTCTTC. Translating gives CASSYQGPYNEQFF.

The rearrangement uses TRBV4-3 and TRBJ2-5, with D perhaps matching TRBD2 (6 bases). Between the trimmed V and J ends, which lost 0 bases and 1 base, there was a span of 12 bases. This CDR3 is built from 16 residues. The V gene's germline CDR1 is LGHNA and CDR2 YSLEER. CDR3 protein: CASSQDIVAVQETQYF. The CDR3 DNA follows: TGCGCCAGCAGCCAAGATATAGTAGCGGTCCAAGAGACCCAGTACTTC.

With regard to this clone: The junction shows a germline mismatch at one end, possibly a read error. This chain connects TRBV25-1 to TRBJ1-4; D is ambiguous. Germline-derived CDR1 and CDR2 are MGHDK and SYGVNS. The CDR3 sequence is 12 residues long. CDR3 sequence: CAGSESHEKLFF. CDR3 nucleotide sequence: TGTGCCGGCAGTGAATCTCATGAAAAACTGTTTTTT.

There are a few counts of this clone. The CDR3 DNA follows: TGTGCCAGCAGCTTCACACAGGCCAGGGTCTGGACCCAGTACTTC. As protein: CASSFTQARVWTQYF. The chain carries TRBV7-2 and TRBJ2-5, with a possible D match to TRBD1 (5 bases). Germline assignment: CDR1 SGHTA and CDR2 FQGNSA. The germline V and J ends were trimmed by 3 bases and 7 bases, with 18 bases remaining between them. This CDR3 is 15 amino acids long.

The V and J genes are TRBV29-1 and TRBJ2-3; TRBD2 aligns across 11 bases. The CDR3 is 15 amino acids. In germline, CDR1 is SQVTM, CDR2 ANQGSEA. V lost 4 bases to trimming and J lost 5 bases; unmatched junction nucleotides: 8. CDR3 DNA sequence: TGCAGCGTTGGAACTAGCGGGAGTGGTGGAGATACGCAGTATTTT. Protein product: CSVGTSGSGGDTQYF.

The J gene is TRBJ2-1, the V gene TRBV4-2; D is undetermined. Per germline, CDR1 LGHNA and CDR2 YNFKEQ. CDR3 length: 14 residues. Trimming shortened V by 0 bases and J by 12 bases, and 15 bases separated the two germline ends. The CDR3 DNA is TGTGCCAGCAGCCAAGATCTAGTCACGAACGGGCAGTTCTTC. Encoded protein: CASSQDLVTNGQFF.

This chain joins TRBV19 and TRBJ2-3, with TRBD2 matching over 13 bases. CDR3 size: 16 residues. Germline lookup yields CDR1 LNHDA and CDR2 SQIVND (reference sequence). V gave up 6 bases and J gave up 5 bases; unmatched junction bases: 8. CDR3 loop: CASSFGLAGAGDTQYF. The CDR3 DNA reads as TGTGCCAGTAGCTTTGGACTAGCGGGAGCGGGAGATACGCAGTATTTT.

V gene TRBV7-8 combines with J gene TRBJ2-7, with D unresolved. V was shortened by 2 bases and J by 6 bases, with 11 bases between the two germline ends. Germline V lookup: CDR1 SGHVS, CDR2 FQNEAQ. The CDR3 consists of 13 residues. The DNA for the CDR3 is TGTGCCAGCAGCTTATTCCAGGCGAGCGAGCAGTACTTC. Translation gives CASSLFQASEQYF.

The rearrangement uses TRBV11-2 and TRBJ1-1, with D possibly matching TRBD1 (6 bases). V gave up 7 bases and J gave up 1 base, with 13 bases separating them. This CDR3 comprises 14 residues. The germline gives CDR1 SGHAT, CDR2 FQNNGV. Here the CDR3 DNA reads TGTGCCAGCAAAACGGGGGGACAGAACACTGAAGCTTTCTTT. This sequence encodes CASKTGGQNTEAFF.

This clone was found once. This rearrangement joins TRBV28 to TRBJ1-2, with D tentatively TRBD1 (6 bases). V was pared by 3 bases and J by 8 bases, with 7 bases between. This CDR3 has 11 amino acids. CDR1 MDHEN and CDR2 SYDVKM come from the germline V gene. DNA of the CDR3: TGTGCCAGCAGTTTCAGGGGAGGCTACACCTTC. It specifies CASSFRGGYTF.

The genes are TRBV2 and TRBJ2-7; TRBD1 is a possible D gene (6 bases). Germline V lookup: CDR1 SNHLY, CDR2 FYNNEI. Deletions cut 9 bases from V and 1 base from J, with 16 bases between. This CDR3 comprises 14 residues. The CDR3 loop reads CARGDTGKSYEQYF. CDR3 DNA: TGTGCCAGAGGGGATACAGGGAAATCCTACGAGCAGTACTTC. Looking up the rest from reference TRBV2 and TRBJ2-7 gives the full variable domain: EPEVTQTPSHQVTQMGQEVILRCVPISNHLYFYWYRQILGQKVEFLVSFYNNEISEKSEIFDDQFSVERPDGSNFTLKIRSTKLEDSAMYFCARGDTGKSYEQYFGPGTRLTVT.

The J gene is TRBJ1-1, the V gene TRBV6-5; D unclear. The CDR3 runs 14 residues. CDR1 is MNHEY and CDR2 is SVGAGI in the germline V gene. V was trimmed by 0 bases and J by 1 base, leaving 6 bases between them. CDR3 bases: TGTGCCAGCAGTTACTCAGCAGGGAACACTGAAGCTTTCTTT. It codes for CASSYSAGNTEAFF.

This chain connects TRBV5-1 to TRBJ1-1; unclear D gene. This CDR3 has 13 residues. The V end lost 8 bases, the J end lost 1 base, and 12 bases lay between the germline ends. Germline values: CDR1 SGHRS, CDR2 YFSETQ. The CDR3 DNA is TGCGCCAGTAGTAAGCGGCCGAACACTGAAGCTTTCTTT. This encodes CASSKRPNTEAFF.

The chain carries TRBV10-3 and TRBJ1-3; D may be TRBD1 (5 bases). The CDR3 length is 16 residues. CDR1 is ENHRY and CDR2 is SYGVKD in the germline V gene. V shed 2 bases and J shed 4 bases, with 15 bases lying between them. The CDR3 protein is CAISEPPGVGGNTIYF. CDR3 bases: TGTGCCATCAGTGAGCCCCCGGGGGTAGGGGGAAACACCATATATTTT.

In this sample, this clone turned up a few times. The CDR3 loop reads CASSEPPYKSSTDTQYF. DNA of the CDR3: TGTGCCAGCAGTGAACCCCCTTACAAGTCTAGCACAGATACGCAGTATTTT. This rearrangement joins TRBV2 to TRBJ2-3; D uncertain. Trimming removed 2 bases from V and 0 bases from J, with 15 bases in between. CDR1 is SNHLY, CDR2 FYNNEI, per germline. This CDR3 is built from 17 residues.

This clone has just one count. The chain recombines TRBV6-5 with TRBJ2-7, with D maybe TRBD2 (8 bases). Germline CDR1 reads MNHEY; CDR2 reads SVGAGI. V was pared by 2 bases and J by 4 bases, with 15 bases between. The CDR3 has 15 residues. In DNA, the CDR3 is TGTGCCAGCAGTTACCGGGGGGGACAGCCATACGAGCAGTACTTC. Translating it yields CASSYRGGQPYEQYF.

The J gene is TRBJ1-2, the V gene TRBV2, with D unresolved. V dropped 2 bases and J dropped 4 bases, with 11 bases sitting between them. The germline V gene encodes CDR1 SNHLY and CDR2 FYNNEI. There are 14 residues in the CDR3. CDR3 DNA sequence: TGTGCCAGCAGTGAACTCGGGTCCTTCTATGGCTACACCTTC. Translation: CASSELGSFYGYTF.